The 27 T cell receptor beta chains in this list originate from one sample, sequenced in a study of CD8 T cells in Susac syndrome. Roughly 0.45 to 1 ug RNA was reverse transcribed with random hexamers. A single record per CDR3 protein comes from TCRdb applying MiXCR to the immunoSEQ multiplex PCR reads. The data contain 100,000 to 150,000 distinct CDR3 sequences, about 94% of them singletons. Sample: CD4+ T cells from PBMCs. All receptors derive from a human donor with multiple sclerosis.

This chain connects TRBV7-8 to TRBJ2-7, with D perhaps TRBD2 (6 bases). Germline V lookup: CDR1 SGHVS, CDR2 FQNEAQ. This CDR3 comprises 16 residues. Deletions cut 8 bases from V and 3 bases from J, with 23 bases between. This chain's CDR3 is CASGSERRAGNYEQYF. CDR3 DNA: TGTGCCAGCGGGTCTGAAAGGAGGGCCGGAAACTACGAGCAGTACTTC.

The V and J genes are TRBV2 and TRBJ2-5, with TRBD2 identical over 13 bases. The CDR3 spans 16 residues. J was trimmed by 3 bases and V by 5 bases; bases with no gene match: 6. Germline V CDR1 and CDR2: SNHLY, FYNNEI. CDR3 sequence: CASSHTGTSGKETQYF. CDR3 in DNA: TGTGCCAGCAGTCACACCGGGACTAGCGGGAAAGAGACCCAGTACTTC.

The chain recombines TRBV5-8 with TRBJ1-2, with D perhaps matching TRBD1 (5 bases). This CDR3 is built from 14 residues. Deletions cut 5 bases from V and 5 bases from J, with 16 bases between. CDR1 and CDR2 from the germline V gene are SGHTS and YDEGEE. DNA of the CDR3: TGTGCCAGCAGGTTTACAGGAGGGGTATATGGCTACACCTTC. Translation: CASRFTGGVYGYTF.

The rearrangement uses TRBV13 and TRBJ1-2; D might be TRBD1 (6 bases). The CDR3 totals 13 residues. V lost 5 bases and J lost 4, with 11 bases in between. Germline V gene data show CDR1 as PRHDT and CDR2 as FYEKMQ (reference sequence). This chain's CDR3 is CASSKTGPYGYTF. The CDR3 DNA sequence: TGTGCCAGCAGCAAGACAGGCCCCTATGGCTACACCTTC.

V usage is TRBV7-6 and J usage is TRBJ2-2; 8 bases line up with TRBD2. Germline lookup yields CDR1 SGHVS and CDR2 FNYEAQ. There are 16 residues in the CDR3. V dropped 6 bases and J dropped 0; count of bases not matched to a gene: 6. The DNA for the CDR3 is TGTGCCAGCAGGCCCGGTAGCGGGACGAACACCGGGGAGCTGTTTTTT. It yields the protein CASRPGSGTNTGELFF.

The chain combines TRBV6-5 with TRBJ1-2, with D perhaps matching TRBD1 (5 bases). The CDR3 spans 13 residues. V gave up 2 bases and J gave up 8 bases, with 12 bases separating them. The germline V gene has CDR1 MNHEY and CDR2 SVGAGI. CDR3 DNA sequence: TGTGCCAGCAGTTACGGGGACTTTGAGGGCTACACCTTC. This encodes CASSYGDFEGYTF.

About this clonotype itself: The junction departs from germline at one end; a sequencing error may be responsible. V and J are TRBV18 and TRBJ1-1; no firm D call. Germline-derived CDR1 and CDR2 are KGHSH and LQKENI. The CDR3 contains 14 residues. The CDR3 DNA reads as TGTGCCAGCTCCCCACTGGACGGGAGCAACGGGGCTTTCTTT. This translates into CASSPLDGSNGAFF. Looking up the rest from reference TRBV18 and TRBJ1-1 gives the full variable domain: NAGVMQNPRHLVRRRGQEARLRCSPMKGHSHVYWYRQLPEEGLKFMVYLQKENIIDESGMPKERFSAEFPKEGPSILRIQQVVRGDSAAYFCASSPLDGSNGAFFGQGTRLTVV.

This rearrangement joins TRBV6-5 to TRBJ2-7; D is ambiguous. Germline V CDR1 and CDR2: MNHEY, SVGAGI. The V end was cut by 2 bases, the J end by 2 bases, with 10 bases between. The CDR3 sequence is 14 residues long. In nucleotides, the CDR3 is TGTGCCAGCAGTTACCAAACCGGCACCTACGAGCAGTACTTC. Translation: CASSYQTGTYEQYF.

The chain employs TRBV5-1 and TRBJ1-1; no firm D call. Per the germline V gene, CDR1 is SGHRS and CDR2 is YFSETQ. V lost 6 bases, J lost 3 bases, and 12 bases lay in between. There are 13 residues in the CDR3. DNA for the CDR3: TGCGCCAGCACCCGGGAAGTTGACACTGAAGCTTTCTTT. Protein product: CASTREVDTEAFF.

This chain uses TRBV7-2 with TRBJ2-2; maybe TRBD1 (6 bases). Trimming pared 5 bases from V and 5 bases from J, leaving 12 bases between. The CDR3 has 14 amino acids. Germline assignment: CDR1 SGHTA and CDR2 FQGNSA. The chain's CDR3 is CASSPNRETGELFF. The CDR3 DNA reads as TGTGCCAGCAGCCCCAACAGGGAAACCGGGGAGCTGTTTTTT.

The V gene is TRBV14, the J gene TRBJ2-1; D not resolved. The V and J ends lost 5 bases and 8 bases respectively, with 19 bases between them. Germline V gives CDR1 SGHDN, CDR2 FVKESK. The CDR3 sequence is 15 residues long. The CDR3 sequence is CASSESLHSGHEQFF. The CDR3 DNA is TGTGCCAGCAGCGAGAGTCTACACTCCGGCCATGAGCAGTTCTTC.

The chain links TRBV7-2 to TRBJ2-3; D unclear. This CDR3 is 13 amino acids long. Per the germline V gene, CDR1 is SGHTA and CDR2 is FQGNSA. Trimming took off 1 base at V and 4 bases at J, with 6 bases between the two ends. The CDR3 DNA follows: TGTGCCAGCAGCTTAGTGACGGCAGATACGCAGTATTTT. This encodes CASSLVTADTQYF.

The count of this clonotype is one. The chain carries TRBV18 and TRBJ1-6; D uncertain. V was cut by 0 bases and J by 12 bases, with 6 bases left in between. Germline CDR1 KGHSH, CDR2 LQKENI. This CDR3 is 12 amino acids long. The CDR3 reads CASSPPQKPLHF. CDR3 DNA sequence: TGTGCCAGCTCACCACCTCAGAAACCCCTCCACTTT.

The chain's CDR3 is CASSLPQGGYEQYF. Here the CDR3 DNA reads TGTGCCAGCAGCTTGCCCCAGGGAGGCTACGAGCAGTACTTC. The chain couples TRBV5-4 to TRBJ2-7; TRBD2 might be the D (6 bases). Trimming cost V 1 base and J 3 bases, with 11 bases left between them. CDR3 length equals 14 residues. CDR1 and CDR2 (germline): SGHNT, YYREEE (reference sequence).

The chain has TRBV7-2 and TRBJ1-1; D remains ambiguous. Germline lookup yields CDR1 SGHTA and CDR2 FQGNSA. The CDR3 is 12 amino acids. V lost 5 bases and J 4 bases, leaving 8 bases between the germline ends. The CDR3 spells CASSPPGTEAFF. The CDR3 DNA follows: TGTGCCAGCAGCCCCCCCGGCACTGAAGCTTTCTTT. The full variable domain, completed using reference TRBV7-2 and TRBJ1-1, is GAGVSQSPSNKVTEKGKDVELRCDPISGHTALYWYRQSLGQGLEFLIYFQGNSAPDKSGLPSDRFSAERTGGSVSTLTIQRTQQEDSAVYLCASSPPGTEAFFGQGTRLTVV.

The rearrangement links TRBV6-2 or TRBV6-3 to TRBJ2-5, with 7 positions matching TRBD1. CDR3 size: 15 residues. Germline V gives CDR1 MNHEY, CDR2 SVGEGT. V gave up 2 bases and J gave up 3 bases; unmatched junction bases: 6. CDR3 amino acids: CASSYPQGIEETQYF. The CDR3 DNA follows: TGTGCCAGCAGTTACCCACAGGGGATTGAAGAGACCCAGTACTTC.

As concerns this clonotype: The junction departs from the called germline gene at one end, perhaps through a read error. The CDR3: CASTLGAGTEAFF. The CDR3 bases are TGTGCCAGCACTTTAGGGGCGGGAACTGAAGCTTTCTTT. The chain links TRBV12-3 or TRBV12-4 to TRBJ1-1; D is possibly TRBD1 (5 bases). CDR3 size: 13 residues.

The chain recombines TRBV3-1 with TRBJ1-1; D is ambiguous. Germline CDR1 is LGHDT and CDR2 is YNNKEL (reference sequence). Trimming stripped 1 base from V and 4 bases from J, with 16 bases between. The CDR3 sequence is 16 residues long. The DNA of the CDR3 is TGTGCCAGCAGCCAAGGATCTTTAATACCGGGCACTGAAGCTTTCTTT. Its protein product is CASSQGSLIPGTEAFF.

The V gene is TRBV7-9, the J gene TRBJ2-1, with 7 positions matching TRBD2. The V gene end was trimmed by 5 bases and the J gene end by 6 bases; junction bases not matched to a gene: 4. This CDR3 has 13 amino acids. Germline V lookup: CDR1 SEHNR, CDR2 FQNEAQ (reference sequence). CDR3 nucleotide sequence: TGTGCCAGCAGCCGAAGGGAGGGCAATGAGCAGTTCTTC. Protein sequence: CASSRREGNEQFF.

J is TRBJ1-1 and V is TRBV27; D is possibly TRBD1 (5 bases). This CDR3 contains 17 residues. V was cut by 4 bases and J by 1 base, with 19 bases left in between. Germline CDR1 reads MNHEY; CDR2 reads SMNVEV (reference sequence). CDR3 DNA sequence: TGTGCCAGCAGTTCCTTCGTCTTTGGGCAGGGGAACACTGAAGCTTTCTTT. Encoded protein: CASSSFVFGQGNTEAFF.

CDR3 residues: CASSFKNIQYF. The CDR3 DNA follows: TGTGCCAGCAGTTTCAAAAACATTCAGTACTTC. The genes are TRBV6-2 or TRBV6-3 and TRBJ2-4; D unclear. This CDR3 comprises 11 residues. V lost 4 bases, J lost 3 bases, and 1 base lay in between. The V gene's germline CDR1 is MNHEY and CDR2 SVGEGT.

The V call is TRBV6-1, the J call TRBJ2-3; 13 bases line up with TRBD2. CDR3 size: 17 residues. Germline V gives CDR1 MNHNS, CDR2 SASEGT. Losses at the gene ends were 5 bases for V and 0 bases for J; bases not matched to a gene: 5. The CDR3: CASSLTGLAGSTDTQYF. The DNA of the CDR3 is TGTGCCAGCAGTCTGACGGGACTAGCGGGGAGCACAGATACGCAGTATTTT.

V gene TRBV5-1 combines with J gene TRBJ2-7; 7 positions match TRBD1. J was trimmed by 4 bases and V by 5 bases; bases with no gene match: 9. The CDR3 has 14 residues. Germline V lookup: CDR1 SGHRS, CDR2 YFSETQ. CDR3 amino acids: CASSTQGQSYEQYF. CDR3 DNA sequence: TGCGCCAGCAGTACCCAGGGACAGTCTTACGAGCAGTACTTC.

This chain connects TRBV2 to TRBJ2-3; D unclear. V lost 3 bases and J lost 6, with 10 bases in between. The CDR3 consists of 13 residues. Germline assignment: CDR1 SNHLY and CDR2 FYNNEI. The CDR3 is CASSDSLSDTQYF. Written as DNA, the CDR3 is TGTGCCAGCAGTGACAGTTTGTCGGATACGCAGTATTTT.

On this clonotype itself: A read error may produce the germline difference seen at one junction end. This sequence joins TRBV7-7 and TRBJ2-5; a possible D gene is TRBD1 (5 bases). Germline V lookup: CDR1 SSHAT, CDR2 FNYEAQ (reference sequence). CDR3 size: 14 residues. The CDR3 is CASSLLGAKETQYF. The CDR3 nucleotides read TGTGCTAGCAGCCTCCTTGGGGCTAAGGAGACCCAGTACTTC.

This chain uses TRBV12-3 or TRBV12-4 with TRBJ2-5; TRBD2 agrees at 16 bases. After removal of 5 bases from V and 4 bases from J, the junction contained 1 base not matched to a gene. CDR3 length: 15 residues. For the CDR3, the DNA is TGTGCCAGCAGTGGGACTAGCGGGAGGGGAGAGACCCAGTACTTC. Translation gives CASSGTSGRGETQYF.

The chain employs TRBV27 and TRBJ2-7; D is uncertain. Germline V CDR1 and CDR2: MNHEY, SMNVEV (reference sequence). CDR3 length: 15 amino acids. Trimming took 0 bases from V and 2 from J, leaving 11 bases between them. The CDR3 DNA is TGTGCCAGCAGTTTATCAAAGATCCGCGCCTACGAGCAGTACTTC. This translates into CASSLSKIRAYEQYF.